This section outlines one T cell receptor (beta chain) sequence together with its context. Antigen: not known. Libraries were prepared by immunoSEQ multiplex PCR; TCRdb keeps only in-frame clonotypes and omits some of them. The table records 44,000 or so clones, about four fifths of them present only once. This specimen belongs to a study of T cell responses to AZD1222 COVID-19 vaccine. Findings and caveats of the study: Across spike, vaccine-associated CD4 TCRs were found, dominant at 160-218 and 743-854.

This CDR3 is 15 amino acids long. Germline assignment: CDR1 SGHAT and CDR2 FQNNGV. Trimming at V came to 1 base and at J to 2 bases, leaving 2 bases not matched to a gene. The sample consisted of peripheral blood, taken 28 days after the second dose of the MenACWY control vaccine. This clonotype was obtained from an adult who received the MenACWY meningococcal vaccine as a control. The chain combines TRBV11-2 with TRBJ1-5, with 7 bases aligning to TRBD1. The DNA of the CDR3 is TGTGCCAGCAGCTTAGCCGGACAGGGCAATCAGCCCCAGCATTTT. Its translation is CASSLAGQGNQPQHF.